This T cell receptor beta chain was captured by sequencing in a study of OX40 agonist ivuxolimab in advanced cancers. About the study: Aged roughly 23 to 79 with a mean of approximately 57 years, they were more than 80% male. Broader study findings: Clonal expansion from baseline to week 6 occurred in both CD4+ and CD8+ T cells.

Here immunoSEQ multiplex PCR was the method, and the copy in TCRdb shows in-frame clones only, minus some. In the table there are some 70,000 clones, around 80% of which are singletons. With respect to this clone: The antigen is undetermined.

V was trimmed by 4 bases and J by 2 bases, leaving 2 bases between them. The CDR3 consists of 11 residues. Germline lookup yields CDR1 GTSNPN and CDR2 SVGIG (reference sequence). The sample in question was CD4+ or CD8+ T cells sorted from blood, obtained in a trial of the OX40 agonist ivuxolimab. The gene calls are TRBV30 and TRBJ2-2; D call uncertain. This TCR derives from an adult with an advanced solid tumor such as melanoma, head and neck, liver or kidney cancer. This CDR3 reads CAWTNTGELFF. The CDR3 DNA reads TGTGCCTGGACTAACACCGGGGAGCTGTTTTTT.